These T cell receptor beta chains were read from a single sample in a study of shared clonotypes between healthy human individuals. Assay used: immunoSEQ multiplex PCR; TCRdb lists only in-frame clones, some missing. The table has some 1,600,000 clones, nearly 99% seen once; the top ten hold 0.4% to 0.55%. The source material was naive CD4+ T cells sorted from blood. These TCRs come from a man aged 25-45 years in good health. The CDR3 runs from the conserved cysteine through the conserved F or W. Fields, in order: clone size, J gene, D gene, V gene, CDR3 protein, CDR3 DNA. A D gene is named only where the DNA matches it firmly. The size field is filled for only some rows; it gives once, few, many or a size class.

- | TRBJ2-7 | - | TRBV28 | CASSFRAASGPLGEQYF | TGTGCCAGCAGTTTTCGGGCCGCGTCAGGGCCCTTGGGGGAGCAGTACTTC
- | TRBJ2-7 | - | TRBV5-1 | CASSLEQGLYEQYF | TGCGCCAGCAGCTTGGAACAGGGCTTATACGAGCAGTACTTC
- | TRBJ2-7 | - | TRBV28 | CASSSGGPSSYEQYF | TGTGCCAGCAGCAGTGGGGGTCCCTCCTCCTACGAGCAGTACTTC
- | TRBJ1-4 | - | TRBV18 | CASSRGEEKLFF | TGTGCCAGCTCGAGGGGAGAAGAAAAACTGTTTTTT
once | TRBJ1-1 | - | TRBV5-6 | CASSEGRVGAEAFF | TGTGCCAGCAGCGAGGGACGGGTTGGGGCTGAAGCTTTCTTT
- | TRBJ2-7 | TRBD1 | TRBV2 | CASSLDRGDEQYF | TGTGCCAGCAGTTTGGACAGGGGCGACGAGCAGTACTTC
- | TRBJ2-7 | - | TRBV5-5 | CASSLTGLYEQYF | TGTGCCAGCAGCTTAACGGGTCTATACGAGCAGTACTTC
- | TRBJ2-7 | - | TRBV9 | CASSVGQSYEQYF | TGTGCCAGCAGCGTAGGACAGAGCTACGAGCAGTACTTC
- | TRBJ2-5 | TRBD2 | TRBV7-3 | CASSTGTKETQYF | TGTGCCAGCAGTACCGGGACTAAAGAGACCCAGTACTTC
- | TRBJ1-5 | TRBD1 | TRBV28 | CASSKAGGSQPQHF | TGTGCCAGCAGCAAGGCAGGGGGAAGTCAGCCCCAGCATTTT
- | TRBJ2-2 | TRBD2 | TRBV10-2 | CASSERVAGLTGRELFF | TGCGCCAGCAGTGAGAGAGTAGCGGGGCTGACCGGTCGAGAGCTGTTTTTT
- | TRBJ2-7 | - | TRBV28 | CASSLSTRLYEQYF | TGTGCCAGCAGTTTATCCACCCGGCTCTACGAGCAGTACTTC
once | TRBJ2-3 | - | TRBV5-4 | CASSPGGNPTDTQYF | TGTGCCAGCAGCCCAGGAGGGAACCCCACAGATACGCAGTATTTT
- | TRBJ1-1 | - | TRBV5-5 | CASSSRLSEAFF | TGTGCCAGCAGCTCCCGGCTCTCTGAAGCTTTCTTT
- | TRBJ1-5 | - | TRBV27 | CASMRPQHF | TGTGCCAGCATGCGGCCCCAGCATTTT
- | TRBJ2-3 | TRBD2 | TRBV5-4 | CASSRGLAGGSRTDTQYF | TGTGCCAGCAGCCGAGGGCTAGCGGGTGGATCCCGCACAGATACGCAGTATTTT
- | TRBJ1-2 | - | TRBV6-5 | CASSYAQSPYGYTF | TGTGCCAGCAGTTACGCTCAATCCCCATATGGCTACACCTTC
- | TRBJ2-7 | TRBD1 | TRBV7-9 | CASSPGDRETYEQYF | TGTGCCAGCAGCCCGGGGGACAGGGAGACCTACGAGCAGTACTTC
- | TRBJ1-4 | TRBD1 | TRBV7-9 | CASSSGQGTNEKLFF | TGTGCCAGCAGCTCCGGACAGGGGACTAATGAAAAACTGTTTTTT
- | TRBJ2-7 | TRBD1 | TRBV4-1 | CASSQAPGQGSYEQYF | TGCGCCAGCAGCCAAGCCCCGGGACAGGGTAGCTACGAGCAGTACTTC
- | TRBJ1-5 | - | TRBV18 | CASSTGLGNSNQPQHF | TGTGCCAGCTCAACGGGCCTCGGAAATAGCAATCAGCCCCAGCATTTT
- | TRBJ2-1 | - | TRBV7-2 | CASSSPGGGYNEQFF | TGTGCCAGCAGCTCCCCAGGGGGGGGCTACAATGAGCAGTTCTTC
- | TRBJ1-5 | - | TRBV27 | CASSLAQGLNQPQHF | TGTGCCAGCAGTTTAGCGCAGGGCCTCAATCAGCCCCAGCATTTT
- | TRBJ2-1 | - | TRBV7-9 | CASSSYLGSVSYNEQFF | TGTGCCAGCAGCTCCTACTTAGGGAGTGTATCCTACAATGAGCAGTTCTTC
- | TRBJ2-7 | - | TRBV28 | CASSSGTPLNEQYF | TGTGCCAGCAGTTCCGGGACACCCCTTAACGAGCAGTACTTC
- | TRBJ1-3 | - | TRBV14 | CASSQLVSSGNTIYF | TGTGCCAGCAGCCAACTCGTGAGCTCTGGAAACACCATATATTTT
- | TRBJ2-7 | TRBD1 | TRBV6-5 | CASRTGASTGSRQYF | TGTGCCAGCAGGACAGGGGCTTCGACGGGATCCAGACAGTACTTC
- | TRBJ2-3 | - | TRBV9 | CASSVSTRDTQYF | TGTGCCAGCAGCGTATCGACTAGAGATACGCAGTATTTT
- | TRBJ2-1 | - | TRBV9 | CASSVATGASEQFF | TGTGCCAGCAGCGTAGCTACCGGGGCATCTGAGCAGTTCTTC
- | TRBJ2-7 | - | TRBV7-3 | CASSQDGEQYF | TGTGCCAGCAGCCAGGATGGAGAGCAGTACTTC
- | TRBJ2-3 | - | TRBV5-1 | CASSLGRGPISTDTQYF | TGCGCCAGCAGCTTGGGGAGGGGACCCATTAGCACAGATACGCAGTATTTT
- | TRBJ2-3 | - | TRBV27 | CASSFGRGDTDTQYF | TGTGCCAGCAGTTTTGGCAGGGGTGATACAGATACGCAGTATTTT
- | TRBJ2-1 | TRBD1 | TRBV5-1 | CASSWGTASSYNEQFF | TGCGCCAGCAGCTGGGGGACAGCGAGCTCCTACAATGAGCAGTTCTTC
- | TRBJ1-1 | TRBD1 | TRBV5-1 | CASSLWLGTGLNTEAFF | TGCGCCAGCAGCTTGTGGCTCGGGACAGGATTGAACACTGAAGCTTTCTTT
- | TRBJ1-5 | TRBD1 | TRBV5-5 | CASSGRDRLDSNQPQHF | TGTGCCAGCAGCGGAAGGGACAGGCTCGATAGCAATCAGCCCCAGCATTTT
- | TRBJ1-1 | - | TRBV29-1 | CSARTDPNTEAFF | TGCAGCGCCCGGACAGACCCGAACACTGAAGCTTTCTTT
once | TRBJ2-3 | TRBD2 | TRBV7-9 | CASSSPMREATDTQYF | TGTGCCAGCAGCTCCCCTATGCGGGAGGCGACAGATACGCAGTATTTT
- | TRBJ2-1 | TRBD2 | TRBV27 | CASKKLARGGPVDEQFF | TGTGCCAGCAAAAAGCTAGCCCGGGGAGGGCCGGTCGATGAGCAGTTCTTC
- | TRBJ1-3 | - | TRBV5-5 | CASSPTSTLLILGNTIYF | TGTGCCAGCAGCCCTACATCGACATTGCTAATTCTTGGAAACACCATATATTTT
- | TRBJ2-6 | - | TRBV5-4 | CASSQDGARANVLTF | TGTGCCAGCAGCCAGGATGGGGCTAGGGCCAACGTCCTGACTTTC
- | TRBJ2-6 | - | TRBV5-4 | CASSRELSSGANVLTF | TGTGCCAGCAGCCGGGAGCTGAGCTCTGGGGCCAACGTCCTGACTTTC
- | TRBJ2-7 | - | TRBV19 | CASSIGRRGEQYF | TGTGCCAGTAGTATAGGACGGAGGGGCGAGCAGTACTTC
- | TRBJ1-4 | TRBD1 | TRBV10-1 | CASSGQGSEKLFF | TGCGCCAGCAGTGGACAGGGCTCTGAAAAACTGTTTTTT
- | TRBJ1-2 | - | TRBV2 | CASRGPYGYTF | TGTGCCAGCAGAGGCCCTTATGGCTACACCTTC
- | TRBJ2-7 | - | TRBV5-1 | CASSREVEQYF | TGCGCCAGCAGCCGAGAGGTCGAGCAGTACTTC
- | TRBJ2-6 | TRBD1 | TRBV7-9 | CASSELGQPPWAGANVLTF | TGTGCCAGCAGCGAACTGGGACAGCCCCCGTGGGCTGGGGCCAACGTCCTGACTTTC